The clone carrying this T cell receptor beta chain was found a few times. TCRdb reprocessed the 5' RACE reads via MiXCR and lists one record per CDR3 protein. This table holds 5,500 to 8,500 distinct CDR3 sequences, approximately 55% found once. The sequence derives from a female donor with breast cancer. The sequenced sample was naive CD4+ T cells sorted from a lymph node. Described subset: naive CD4+ T cells, CD4+CD45RA+CD25-.

The CDR3 here is CSALQGNSEAFF. The CDR3 DNA is TGCAGTGCTCTACAGGGTAATTCCGAAGCTTTCTTT. The chain uses TRBV20-1 and TRBJ1-1, with a possible D match to TRBD1 (6 bases). CDR3 size: 12 residues. V shed 5 bases and J shed 8 bases, with 15 bases lying between them. CDR1 DFQATT and CDR2 SNEGSKA come from the germline V gene (reference sequence).